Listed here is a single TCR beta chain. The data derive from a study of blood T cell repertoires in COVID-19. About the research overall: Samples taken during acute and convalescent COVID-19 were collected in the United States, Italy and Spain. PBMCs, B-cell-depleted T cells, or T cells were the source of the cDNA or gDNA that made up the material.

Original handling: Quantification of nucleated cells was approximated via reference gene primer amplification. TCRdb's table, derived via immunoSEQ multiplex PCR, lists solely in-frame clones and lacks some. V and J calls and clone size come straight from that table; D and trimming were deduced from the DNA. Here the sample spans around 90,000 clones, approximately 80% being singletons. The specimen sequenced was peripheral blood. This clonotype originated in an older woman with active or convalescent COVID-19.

CDR3 protein: CASSYASGVTQPQHF. The CDR3 region has the DNA TGTGCCAGCAGTTACGCGTCAGGGGTTACCCAGCCCCAGCATTTT. The rearrangement links TRBV6-2 or TRBV6-3 to TRBJ1-5; possible D gene TRBD1, 6 bases. Germline V gives CDR1 MNHEY, CDR2 SVGEGT. The V end was cut by 2 bases, the J end by 7 bases, with 15 bases between. The CDR3 runs 15 residues.